This paragraph covers one TCR beta chain sequence. Its cognate antigen has yet to be identified. Per-nucleotide qualities are absent, and no much larger clonotype sits a single base away. In light of the paper, this sample's time point label describes: persistent/refractory GD, antithyroid drugs over 5 years with positive TRAb. RNA was extracted from PBMCs in TRIzol for both TCR sequencing and RNA sequencing. The diagnosis of Graves' disease was made according to American Thyroid Association guidelines. The patients came from an endocrinology department in Xi'an, China. Each patient gave about 8.1 milliliters of peripheral blood, collected in an EDTA anticoagulant tube. PBMCs were isolated by Ficoll Paque Plus density gradient separation without further T cell sorting. An Agilent 2100 Bioanalyzer and agarose gel were used to check RNA quality, and a NanoDrop 2000 was used to measure RNA concentration.

Libraries were built with multiplex PCR. Instrument on record: Illumina HiSeq 4000. To build TCR beta libraries, CDR3 regions were amplified by Arm-PCR using iRepertoire HTBI primers. Before sequencing, the PCR products went through gel purification. The study's processing was this. A total of some 65 TRBV and about 13 TRBJ segments were identified across samples and were used for gene usage analysis of CDR3 amino acid clonotypes. COPE and FqMerger were used to merge filtered high-quality paired reads into contigs. BLAST was used to align contigs to IMGT TRBV, TRBD and TRBJ reference genes, with CDR3 defined following IMGT. Any clonotype with a frequency above 0.1% was counted as a highly expanded clone. Repertoire diversity was measured by Shannon entropy, and V-J evenness by the Gini coefficient. A clonotype found in more than one individual was treated as public. TCRdb itself trimmed the public reads at Q25 with fastp, ran MiXCR and retained productive beta chains. Each CDR3 protein appears once, grouped with its most common genes and DNA. The V and J calls, along with clone size, are taken from TCRdb and not from the paper's own processing. This sample is represented by a few hundred thousand distinct CDR3 sequences; roughly 23% of them were singletons. Jointly, the top ten make up around 30% of the sample.

From the germline V gene (reference sequence), CDR1 is MNHEY and CDR2 is SMNVEV. From V the trimming removes 2 bases and from J it removes 2 bases, while the gene matches leave 13 bases of the junction unaccounted for. The CDR3 sequence holds 18 residues, the cysteine and phenylalanine included. Only the CDR3 portion is preserved as DNA: 54 bases, with reading frame beginning at the first base. These data belong to a study of regulatory T cells in long-lasting Graves disease (dated by TCRdb to the early 2020s). Concerning the study at large: To count as having persistent Graves' disease, a patient had to have received antithyroid drug treatment for over 5 years with TSH receptor autoantibodies remaining persistently positive. This study used TCR sequencing and RNA sequencing of peripheral blood to compare persistent Graves' disease patients against newly diagnosed Graves' disease patients. The study was registered as a clinical trial and conducted in China. A total of 35 or so samples underwent TCR sequencing: some 13 from persistent and roughly 20 from newly diagnosed Graves' disease patients. In the clinical cohort, patients with persistent Graves' disease had used antithyroid drugs for an average of around 10 years. General conclusions and limits of the study: TRBV28, TRBJ1-2 and TRBJ2-5 were preferentially used in persistent disease, while TRBV20-1 and TRBJ2-1 were favored in newly diagnosed disease. Patients with persistent disease shared more public clonotypes (around 2,500) than newly diagnosed patients did (approximately 1,000). Only the TCR beta chain was sequenced and analyzed. Compared with newly diagnosed patients, patients with persistent Graves' disease had lower TCR Shannon entropy and fewer highly expanded clones, which suggests clonal expansion. The authors acknowledged the small sample size as a limitation that may reduce accuracy. Peripheral blood alone was examined, since thyroid tissue, which constituted the primary lesion, could not be accessed.

This sequence uses TRBV27 and TRBJ2-3, and 7 junctional nucleotides match TRBD2. Here the sequenced sample was peripheral blood mononuclear cells (PBMCs), taken when the disease was refractory, from a patient treated with antithyroid drugs. The clonotype originates from a woman in her 40s with Graves disease. Donor details come from another sample of the same person, matched by shared clones. The nucleotides read TGTGCCAGCAGTTTAGGTTTTCCGGGACTATCACTCACAGATACGCAGTATTTT. Its translation is CASSLGFPGLSLTDTQYF.